The sequence of this TCR beta chain was determined in a study of Ad26.COV2.S vaccination and SARS-CoV-2 variants. The CDR3 consists of 14 residues. Per the germline V gene, CDR1 is SNHLY and CDR2 is FYNNEI. Between the trimmed V and J ends, which lost 11 bases and 6 bases, there was a span of 20 bases. Treatment noted: roughly 19 received Ad26.COV2.S at low or high dose, single or two shots; 5 received placebo; per-sample allocation not given. All samples were drawn on day 63, counting from the first vaccine or placebo injection. Produced via immunoSEQ multiplex PCR; TCRdb's table is partial and in-frame only. The sample lists about 350,000 clones; around 90% were seen once.

Material: peripheral blood, obtained in a trial of Ad26.COV2.S vaccine versus placebo. The receptor's source is a person aged 18-65 years who received the Ad26.COV2.S COVID-19 vaccine or a placebo. V usage is TRBV2 and J usage is TRBJ2-1, with D possibly being TRBD2 (5 bases). Here the CDR3 DNA reads TGTGCCGTAGGCGGGCGGAACCGGTTCAATGAGCAGTTCTTC. It specifies CAVGGRNRFNEQFF.